The rows below give T cell receptor beta chains drawn from one sample of a study of blood T cell repertoires in COVID-19. Clones were sequenced by immunoSEQ multiplex PCR, and TCRdb holds only the in-frame ones, with some missing. This sample has 140,000 to 150,000 clones, with 75% to 90% found just once. The specimen was PBMCs or T cells enriched from blood (not recorded which). Source of these receptors: a woman between 35 and 50 years old who had been exposed to COVID-19. Both conserved end residues are part of each CDR3. D genes are given only for firm matches. Clone size is not always given. Where it is, it says once, few, many or a class for expanded clones.

V	D	J	size	DNA	CDR3
TRBV9	-	TRBJ1-1	-	TGTGCCAGCAGCACAGGGACCGCGACTGAAGCTTTCTTT	CASSTGTATEAFF
TRBV7-9	TRBD1	TRBJ1-6	-	TGTGCCAGCAGCTTAGCCGACAGGGGCAATTCACCCCTCCACTTT	CASSLADRGNSPLHF
TRBV6-1	TRBD1	TRBJ1-2	-	TGTGCCAGCATTGAACAGGACAGGGATAGCGGTGGCTACACCTTC	CASIEQDRDSGGYTF
TRBV9	-	TRBJ1-1	-	TGTGCCAGCAGCGTAGAAGGGAGCGAAGCTTTCTTT	CASSVEGSEAFF
TRBV4-1	-	TRBJ2-5	-	TGCGCCAGCAGCCAAGACCCCCCTGTAGCGGCCCAAGAGACCCAGTACTTC	CASSQDPPVAAQETQYF
TRBV9	-	TRBJ2-1	-	TGTGCCAGCAGCGTACGGAGTGGCTCCTACAATGAGCAGTTCTTC	CASSVRSGSYNEQFF
TRBV2	TRBD2	TRBJ2-3	-	TGTGCCAGCGGGTTAGCGGGGGGGCGTATAGATACGCAGTATTTT	CASGLAGGRIDTQYF
TRBV7-8	TRBD2	TRBJ2-2	-	TGTGCCAGTGAGAAGCTAGCGGGAGGAAACACCGGGGAGCTGTTTTTT	CASEKLAGGNTGELFF
TRBV19	-	TRBJ2-5	-	TGTGCCAGTAGTATAGATCTTAAAGAGACCCAGTACTTC	CASSIDLKETQYF
TRBV27	-	TRBJ1-6	-	TGTGCCAGCAGTCCCAAACAGGGAAATTATAATTCACCCCTCCACTTT	CASSPKQGNYNSPLHF
TRBV2	-	TRBJ1-6	-	TGTGCCAGCACGGAGAATTCACCCCTCCACTTT	CASTENSPLHF
TRBV5-4	-	TRBJ1-1	-	TGTGCCAGCAGCTCAGGGGACACTGAAGCTTTCTTT	CASSSGDTEAFF
TRBV10-3	TRBD1	TRBJ1-2	-	TGTGCCATCGGGGTGACAGGGGGCTATGGCTACACCTTC	CAIGVTGGYGYTF
TRBV12-5	-	TRBJ2-2	once	TGTGCTAGTGGTCCCGCGGGGCCTAGGGACACCGGGGAGCTGTTTTTT	CASGPAGPRDTGELFF
TRBV7-9	-	TRBJ1-1	once	TGTGCCAGCAGCTCCAGGGGAGATGGGGTGAACACTGAAGCTTTCTTT	CASSSRGDGVNTEAFF
TRBV7-3	TRBD1	TRBJ2-3	-	TGTGCCAGCAGCCCATTGACAGGGAAAAGCACAGATACGCAGTATTTT	CASSPLTGKSTDTQYF
TRBV18	TRBD2	TRBJ2-7	-	TGTGCCAGCTCACCCCCGGGACTAGGCACCTACGAGCAGTACTTC	CASSPPGLGTYEQYF
TRBV5-1	TRBD1	TRBJ2-7	-	TGCGCCAGCAGCGGGAGGACAGGGTATGCCTACGAGCAGTACTTC	CASSGRTGYAYEQYF
TRBV5-4	-	TRBJ2-6	-	TGTGCCAGCAGCCTCGGAGGCCTCTCTGGGGCCAACGTCCTGACTTTC	CASSLGGLSGANVLTF
TRBV28	TRBD1	TRBJ2-7	-	TGTGCCAGCAGGCCGCCAGGGGGCGTTTACGAGCAGTACTTC	CASRPPGGVYEQYF
TRBV28	TRBD1	TRBJ1-4	-	TGTGCCAGCAGTGTGGGGACAGCTTTTAATGAAAAACTGTTTTTT	CASSVGTAFNEKLFF
TRBV18	-	TRBJ2-5	-	TGTGCCAGCTCACGCTCAACGGCCAGGGAGACCCAGTACTTC	CASSRSTARETQYF
TRBV19	TRBD1	TRBJ1-2	-	TGTGCCAGTAGTATGCTTGCAGGGGGAGTCGGCTACACCTTC	CASSMLAGGVGYTF
TRBV5-8	TRBD1	TRBJ2-2	-	TGTGCCAGCAGCTTGGATACGAGGGGGCGGGAGCTGTTTTTT	CASSLDTRGRELFF
TRBV7-9	TRBD2	TRBJ2-5	-	TGTGCCAGCAGCTTACTAGCGGGGGGGCCAGAGACCCAGTACTTC	CASSLLAGGPETQYF
TRBV27	-	TRBJ2-7	-	TGTGCCAGCAGCCGCGGCTTAAATGCAAAGTACGAGCAGTACTTC	CASSRGLNAKYEQYF
TRBV19	-	TRBJ2-3	-	TGTGCCAGTAGACCTATCCCCGTTACAGATACGCAGTATTTT	CASRPIPVTDTQYF
TRBV6-5	-	TRBJ1-4	-	TGTGCCAGCAGTTACCGGACTCCCGATAATGAAAAACTGTTTTTT	CASSYRTPDNEKLFF
TRBV2	-	TRBJ1-3	once	TGTGCCAGCACTGACGGAGACTCTGGAAACACCATATATTTT	CASTDGDSGNTIYF
TRBV6-1	TRBD2	TRBJ2-7	-	TGTGCCAGCAGTGAGGGCGGGGGGGCCGTCTACGAGCAGTACTTC	CASSEGGGAVYEQYF
TRBV7-3	TRBD1	TRBJ1-6	-	TGTGCCAGCAGCGAATGGGGCAGGGGGAGCTCCTATAATTCACCCCTCCACTTT	CASSEWGRGSSYNSPLHF
TRBV5-4	-	TRBJ1-2	-	TGTGCCAGCAGCTTGGATACAGGATTTTATGGCTACACCTTC	CASSLDTGFYGYTF
TRBV2	-	TRBJ1-1	-	TGTGCCAGCAGTGAAGATCAGGTCGTCACTGAAGCTTTCTTT	CASSEDQVVTEAFF
TRBV5-1	TRBD2	TRBJ2-1	-	TGCGCCAGCAGCCGTCCCGGGACTAGCGGGATTGACAATGAGCAGTTCTTC	CASSRPGTSGIDNEQFF
TRBV7-9	TRBD1	TRBJ2-3	-	TGTGCCAGCAGCTTTACAGGGGGTAACGCAGATACGCAGTATTTT	CASSFTGGNADTQYF
TRBV19	-	TRBJ2-3	-	TGTGCCAGTAGTATAAGCGGCACAGATACGCAGTATTTT	CASSISGTDTQYF
TRBV7-6	TRBD2	TRBJ2-1	-	TGTGCCAGCAGCTTAGGCGGCGGGAGTTACAATGAGCAGTTCTTC	CASSLGGGSYNEQFF
TRBV4-3	-	TRBJ2-4	-	TGCGCCAGCAGCCACGATGACTGGCGCGGGGCCAAAAACATTCAGTACTTC	CASSHDDWRGAKNIQYF